A selection of T cell receptor beta chains follows, all from one sample in a study of identifying expanded T cells in peripheral blood. Clones were sequenced by immunoSEQ multiplex PCR, and TCRdb holds only the in-frame ones, with some missing. The repertoire holds about 130,000 clones, with 80% to 90% as singletons. The specimen was blood. Receptor source: a person between 18 and 75 years old in good health. The CDR3 runs from the conserved cysteine through the conserved F or W. D genes are given only for firm matches. A row's size may be missing; if present it is once, few, many or a size class.

NA | TRBD2 | TRBJ2-1 | TRBV28 | TGTGCCAGCAGATGGACTAGCGGGACCTATGAGCAGTTCTTC | CASRWTSGTYEQFF
NA | TRBD1 | TRBJ2-1 | TRBV6-6 | TGTGCCAGCAGGGACAGGGGGTTTTACAATGAGCAGTTCTTC | CASRDRGFYNEQFF
NA | NA | TRBJ2-7 | TRBV11-2 | TGTGCCAGCAGCTTAGATCCGGGCAGGGAAGGGTACGAGCAGTACTTC | CASSLDPGREGYEQYF
few | NA | TRBJ1-2 | TRBV10-1 | TGCGCCAGCAGTGAGGGCAGGTATGGCTACACCTTC | CASSEGRYGYTF
NA | NA | TRBJ1-1 | TRBV15 | TGTGCCACCAGCACAGGGTTCCAAGGCACTGAAGCTTTCTTT | CATSTGFQGTEAFF
NA | NA | TRBJ1-2 | TRBV11-2 | TGTGCCAGCAGCTTCGGGGGGGGCAGCTATGGCTACACCTTC | CASSFGGGSYGYTF
NA | NA | TRBJ2-4 | TRBV27 | TGTGCCAGCAGTCCGGATACAATCAAAAACATTCAGTACTTC | CASSPDTIKNIQYF
NA | TRBD2 | TRBJ2-1 | TRBV9 | TGTGCCAGCAGCGTAGTATCTAGCGGGAGAGCTGAGCAGTTCTTC | CASSVVSSGRAEQFF
NA | NA | TRBJ2-7 | TRBV27 | TGTGCCAGCAGCCCGGACTACCCCTCCTACGAGCAGTACTTC | CASSPDYPSYEQYF
NA | NA | TRBJ2-1 | TRBV7-9 | TGTGCCAGCAGCTTATCCATCTCCTACAATGAGCAGTTCTTC | CASSLSISYNEQFF
NA | NA | TRBJ1-1 | TRBV4-3 | TGCGCCAGCAGCCAAGGGGGGGGTAGGAACACTGAAGCTTTCTTT | CASSQGGGRNTEAFF
NA | NA | TRBJ1-2 | TRBV29-1 | TGCAGCGTTGACTTTAACTATGGCTACACCTTC | CSVDFNYGYTF
NA | TRBD2 | TRBJ2-7 | TRBV18 | TGTGCCAGCTCACCACCGACGGGGGGAGCCTACGAGCAGTACTTC | CASSPPTGGAYEQYF
NA | TRBD1 | TRBJ1-3 | TRBV30 | TGTGCCTGGAGTGATCCAGGGGGCTTCGTCCACACCATATATTTT | CAWSDPGGFVHTIYF
few | NA | TRBJ2-1 | TRBV5-4 | TGTGCCAGCAGCATAGACAGCAATGAGCAGTTCTTC | CASSIDSNEQFF
NA | NA | TRBJ1-5 | TRBV7-9 | TGTGCCAGCAGCTTAGGTGCTCAGCCCCAGCATTTT | CASSLGAQPQHF
NA | NA | TRBJ2-5 | TRBV18 | TGTGCCAGCTCACCCCGGAGGGATCAAGAGACCCAGTACTTC | CASSPRRDQETQYF
few | NA | TRBJ2-3 | TRBV11-2 | TGTGCCAGCAGCTTAGATCAGGGACATACGCAGTATTTT | CASSLDQGHTQYF